The rows below give T cell receptor beta chains drawn from one sample of a study of beta chain features in type 1 diabetes. Clones were read by immunoSEQ multiplex PCR, and TCRdb kept only the in-frame ones, dropping some. Of roughly 380,000 clones listed, around 20% are singletons. Sequencing used naive CD4+ T cells from blood. The receptors were gathered from a young woman in good health. The CDR3 runs from the conserved cysteine through the conserved F or W. D genes are given only for firm matches. Size tells how often a clone was seen (once, few, many) or the class of an expanded clone, and some rows leave it out.

V: TRBV10-3; D: NA; size: few; J: TRBJ1-1; DNA: TGTGCCATCAGTGGGGGGCTCATGAACACTGAAGCTTTCTTT; CDR3: CAISGGLMNTEAFF
V: TRBV27; D: NA; size: NA; J: TRBJ2-2; DNA: TGTGCCAGCAGTCAGGGTTGGTTAAGCACCGGGGAGCTGTTTTTT; CDR3: CASSQGWLSTGELFF
V: TRBV9; D: NA; size: NA; J: TRBJ2-7; DNA: TGTGCCAGCAGCCCCACTCCAGGGGTAATCCCAACCGAGCAGTACTTC; CDR3: CASSPTPGVIPTEQYF
V: TRBV18; D: TRBD2; size: NA; J: TRBJ2-3; DNA: TGTGCCAGCTCACCACCAGGACTAGCACAAGATACGCAGTATTTT; CDR3: CASSPPGLAQDTQYF
V: TRBV11-1; D: TRBD1; size: few; J: TRBJ2-2; DNA: TGTGCCAGCAGCCCGCAGGGGGCTGTCGGGGAGCTGTTTTTT; CDR3: CASSPQGAVGELFF
V: TRBV5-1; D: NA; size: NA; J: TRBJ2-7; DNA: TGCGCCAGCAGCTTAGGAGGGGGCGTCAACGAGCAGTACTTC; CDR3: CASSLGGGVNEQYF
V: TRBV19; D: TRBD1; size: NA; J: TRBJ2-2; DNA: TGTGCCAGTAGCGGGACAGCGAACACCGGGGAGCTGTTTTTT; CDR3: CASSGTANTGELFF
V: TRBV5-1; D: TRBD2; size: few; J: TRBJ2-3; DNA: TGCGCCAGCAGCTTGCCCAGCGGGGACTCAGATACGCAGTATTTT; CDR3: CASSLPSGDSDTQYF
V: TRBV7-2; D: NA; size: NA; J: TRBJ2-5; DNA: TGTGCCAGCAGCTTAGCGCTCACAGGGAGGGTTCAAGAGACCCAGTACTTC; CDR3: CASSLALTGRVQETQYF
V: TRBV6-5; D: TRBD1; size: few; J: TRBJ2-5; DNA: TGTGCCAGCAGTTACGGGACAGGGGGCTTTGGAGAGACCCAGTACTTC; CDR3: CASSYGTGGFGETQYF
V: TRBV28; D: NA; size: NA; J: TRBJ2-7; DNA: TGTGCCATCGGCTCAGGGTTCATCTCCTACGAGCAGTACTTC; CDR3: CAIGSGFISYEQYF
V: TRBV30; D: NA; size: few; J: TRBJ1-1; DNA: TGTGCCTGGAGGGCGATCGGGGAGACTGAAGCTTTCTTT; CDR3: CAWRAIGETEAFF
V: TRBV4-2; D: NA; size: NA; J: TRBJ2-5; DNA: TGTGCCAGCAGCCCTTCGATAGGGAGGCAAGAGACCCAGTACTTC; CDR3: CASSPSIGRQETQYF
V: TRBV23-1; D: TRBD1; size: few; J: TRBJ1-2; DNA: TGCGCCAGCAGTAAGGACAGGGCCAACTATGGCTACACCTTC; CDR3: CASSKDRANYGYTF
V: TRBV18; D: NA; size: NA; J: TRBJ1-3; DNA: TGTGCCAGCTCACCACTCGAAGCGAGCTCTGGAAACACCATATATTTT; CDR3: CASSPLEASSGNTIYF
V: TRBV30; D: NA; size: NA; J: TRBJ2-5; DNA: TGTGCCTCCTCCCCCGAGGGAAGGAGGTCCCAGTACTTC; CDR3: CASSPEGRRSQYF
V: TRBV4-1; D: NA; size: few; J: TRBJ2-1; DNA: TGCGCCAGCAGCCAAGAGTCAAGGGGGTCACAGTTCTTC; CDR3: CASSQESRGSQFF
V: TRBV13; D: NA; size: few; J: TRBJ1-6; DNA: TGTGCCAGCAGCCGTCGGTATGAGCGTCGCTCCTATAATTCACCCCTCCACTTT; CDR3: CASSRRYERRSYNSPLHF
V: TRBV5-1; D: TRBD1; size: NA; J: TRBJ2-1; DNA: TGCGCCAGCAGCCCCGGGACAGGGAATGAGCAGTTCTTC; CDR3: CASSPGTGNEQFF
V: TRBV5-4; D: NA; size: NA; J: TRBJ2-5; DNA: TGTGCCAGCTCGAATGCGCAGGGAAATAGTGAGACCCAGTACTTC; CDR3: CASSNAQGNSETQYF
V: TRBV25-1; D: NA; size: few; J: TRBJ1-1; DNA: TGTGCCAGCACGCGGGGGAGCAACACTGAAGCTTTCTTT; CDR3: CASTRGSNTEAFF
V: TRBV7-9; D: TRBD2; size: NA; J: TRBJ2-1; DNA: TGTGCCAGCAGCCCGCACGGGACTAGCGGGGACAATGAGCAGTTCTTC; CDR3: CASSPHGTSGDNEQFF
V: TRBV18; D: NA; size: few; J: TRBJ2-4; DNA: TGTGCCAGCTCACCACCGGCAGAAGTAGCCAAAAACATTCAGTACTTC; CDR3: CASSPPAEVAKNIQYF
V: TRBV5-1; D: NA; size: NA; J: TRBJ1-1; DNA: TGCGCCAGCAGCTTGGGATCGGCAGGGCGGACTGAAGCTTTCTTT; CDR3: CASSLGSAGRTEAFF
V: TRBV11-2; D: NA; size: NA; J: TRBJ2-3; DNA: TGTGCCAGCAGCTTAGGGTACAGGGACAATACGCAGTATTTT; CDR3: CASSLGYRDNTQYF
V: TRBV4-1; D: TRBD1; size: few; J: TRBJ1-2; DNA: TGCGCCAGCAGCCAAATAGGGGGCCTTCTTACCTATGGCTACACCTTC; CDR3: CASSQIGGLLTYGYTF
V: TRBV4-3; D: TRBD1; size: few; J: TRBJ2-4; DNA: TGCGCCAGCAGCCGAGACAGGGAAATTCAGTACTTC; CDR3: CASSRDREIQYF
V: TRBV19; D: NA; size: few; J: TRBJ2-7; DNA: TGTGCCACCCGCCAGCCAGGCCGCGACGAGCAGTACTTC; CDR3: CATRQPGRDEQYF
V: TRBV2; D: NA; size: NA; J: TRBJ1-1; DNA: TGTGCCAGCAGTGTCACGGGGTCCACTGAAGCTTTCTTT; CDR3: CASSVTGSTEAFF
V: TRBV30; D: NA; size: few; J: TRBJ2-7; DNA: TGTGCCTGCCGAAGGAGGGTAAGCTCCTACGAGCAGTACTTC; CDR3: CACRRRVSSYEQYF
V: TRBV12-5; D: TRBD1; size: few; J: TRBJ2-1; DNA: TGTGCTAGTGGTTTGGGACAGGGGGCCTACAATGAGCAGTTCTTC; CDR3: CASGLGQGAYNEQFF
V: TRBV7-9; D: NA; size: few; J: TRBJ1-5; DNA: TGTGCCATTAATCGGGGGGGAGATAATCAGCCCCAGCATTTT; CDR3: CAINRGGDNQPQHF
V: TRBV30; D: TRBD2; size: NA; J: TRBJ2-7; DNA: TGTGCCTGGGCAGCGGGAATTGTCCCCTACGAGCAGTACTTC; CDR3: CAWAAGIVPYEQYF
V: TRBV9; D: NA; size: NA; J: TRBJ2-5; DNA: TGTGCCAGCAGCGTAGCGGGGGAAAGAGAGACCCAGTACTTC; CDR3: CASSVAGERETQYF
V: TRBV9; D: TRBD1; size: NA; J: TRBJ1-2; DNA: TGTGCCAGCAGCGTCGGACAGGGTGGCTACACCTTC; CDR3: CASSVGQGGYTF
V: TRBV7-2; D: NA; size: few; J: TRBJ1-2; DNA: TGTGCCAGCAGCTTATCTTTCTTGGCACGCGGCTACACCTTC; CDR3: CASSLSFLARGYTF
V: TRBV30; D: NA; size: NA; J: TRBJ2-6; DNA: TGTGCCTGGAGTGTACTGGGAGTAGCTGGGGCCAACGTCCTGACTTTC; CDR3: CAWSVLGVAGANVLTF
V: TRBV6-1; D: NA; size: NA; J: TRBJ2-7; DNA: TGTGCCAGCAGTGGAGGGTATTCAGGGACTGGCTACGAGCAGTACTTC; CDR3: CASSGGYSGTGYEQYF
V: TRBV30; D: NA; size: NA; J: TRBJ2-3; DNA: TGTGCCTGGAGTGTGGGGCCCAGCACAGATACGCAGTATTTT; CDR3: CAWSVGPSTDTQYF
V: TRBV18; D: NA; size: NA; J: TRBJ2-5; DNA: TGTGCCAGCTCAAACACCGGGAGCCAAGAGACCCAGTACTTC; CDR3: CASSNTGSQETQYF
V: TRBV7-2; D: TRBD1; size: NA; J: TRBJ2-1; DNA: TGTGCCAGCAGCTTAAGGATAGGCAGGGGGAATGAGCAGTTCTTC; CDR3: CASSLRIGRGNEQFF
V: TRBV7-9; D: TRBD2; size: NA; J: TRBJ2-1; DNA: TGTGCCAGCAGCTCCCGGGGGGGCAATGAGCAGTTCTTC; CDR3: CASSSRGGNEQFF
V: TRBV7-2; D: TRBD2; size: few; J: TRBJ2-7; DNA: TGTGCCAGCAGCCAAGCGGGGGGGCGGTACGAGCAGTACTTC; CDR3: CASSQAGGRYEQYF
V: TRBV7-2; D: TRBD1; size: few; J: TRBJ2-1; DNA: TGTGCCAGCAGCTTAGACTACAGGGGCAATGAGCAGTTCTTC; CDR3: CASSLDYRGNEQFF
V: TRBV10-3; D: TRBD2; size: NA; J: TRBJ2-7; DNA: TGTGCCATCAGTGAGGCGGCGGGGGACTCCTACGAGCAGTACTTC; CDR3: CAISEAAGDSYEQYF
V: TRBV7-2; D: NA; size: NA; J: TRBJ1-2; DNA: TGTGCCAGCAGCTTAGTGGGCAGCACGGTGCGGGGGAACTATGGCTACACCTTC; CDR3: CASSLVGSTVRGNYGYTF
V: TRBV7-9; D: TRBD1; size: few; J: TRBJ2-7; DNA: TGTGCCAGCAGTTTCCGGGACAGGGAATCCTACGAGCAGTACTTC; CDR3: CASSFRDRESYEQYF
V: TRBV21-1; D: NA; size: few; J: TRBJ2-7; DNA: TGTGCCAGCAGCACTGTAAGCGGGAATTGGTACGAGCAGTACTTC; CDR3: CASSTVSGNWYEQYF
V: TRBV4-2; D: NA; size: NA; J: TRBJ2-1; DNA: TGTGCCAGCAGCCCTCCCGGGACTGTTTATGAGCAGTTCTTC; CDR3: CASSPPGTVYEQFF
V: TRBV14; D: NA; size: few; J: TRBJ1-1; DNA: TGTGCCAGCAGCTCAAGCATGAACACTGAAGCTTTCTTT; CDR3: CASSSSMNTEAFF
V: TRBV5-6; D: NA; size: NA; J: TRBJ2-3; DNA: TGTGCCAGCAGCATCTTCACAGATACGCAGTATTTT; CDR3: CASSIFTDTQYF
V: TRBV30; D: TRBD1; size: few; J: TRBJ2-7; DNA: TGTGCCTGTAACGGACAGGGAATGTACGAGCAGTACTTC; CDR3: CACNGQGMYEQYF
V: TRBV7-2; D: TRBD2; size: NA; J: TRBJ2-5; DNA: TGTGCCAGCAGCTTGGGTAGCGGGGTCCAAGAGACCCAGTACTTC; CDR3: CASSLGSGVQETQYF
V: TRBV29-1; D: NA; size: few; J: TRBJ2-1; DNA: TGCAGCTCTTACAGGGTTGGAAATGAGCAGTTCTTC; CDR3: CSSYRVGNEQFF
V: TRBV9; D: NA; size: few; J: TRBJ1-1; DNA: TGTGCCAGCAGCATGATGACCGGAGAGGTAGCTTTCTTT; CDR3: CASSMMTGEVAFF
V: TRBV14; D: NA; size: NA; J: TRBJ2-3; DNA: TGTGCCAGCAGCCAGTTAGAAGCAGATACGCAGTATTTT; CDR3: CASSQLEADTQYF
V: TRBV11-2; D: TRBD2; size: NA; J: TRBJ2-7; DNA: TGTGCCAGCAGCCCTCGGGGGGGGCCCTACGAGCAGTACTTC; CDR3: CASSPRGGPYEQYF
V: TRBV15; D: TRBD1; size: NA; J: TRBJ1-5; DNA: TGTGCCACCAACCCGGACAGGGGCAATCAGCCCCAGCATTTT; CDR3: CATNPDRGNQPQHF
V: TRBV5-1; D: TRBD1; size: once; J: TRBJ1-1; DNA: TGCGCCAGCAGGGGACAGGGGTACACTGAAGCTTTCTTT; CDR3: CASRGQGYTEAFF